This TCR beta chain derives from a study of control samples from healthy donors and cancer patients. The assay was immunoSEQ multiplex PCR, and TCRdb's table has in-frame clones only and misses some. The repertoire has under 20,000 clones, roughly four fifths of them found once; the top ten carry less than 35%. This receptor was taken from an elderly man with head and neck cancer. The sample was PBMCs.

The CDR3 is CASSPGTDEKLFF. CDR3 bases: TGCGCCAGCAGCCCAGGGACAGATGAAAAACTGTTTTTT. The chain uses TRBV5-1 and TRBJ1-4, with 7 nucleotides matching TRBD1. From germline, CDR1 is SGHRS and CDR2 YFSETQ. This CDR3 has 13 residues. With 4 bases clipped from V and 6 bases from J, the junction kept 3 bases outside the gene matches.